A single T cell receptor beta chain is shown here with its context. Its specificity is unknown. The assay was run at deep level. This table comes from immunoSEQ multiplex PCR, and its TCRdb copy is limited to in-frame clones, with some not included. The data show about 1.5 million clones, 95% to 99% seen once. CD4+ cells yielded CD45RA+ naive and CD45RA-negative memory subsets. This sample is drawn from a study of shared clonotypes between healthy human individuals. Whole-study results and caveats: Collection of samples was limited to blood; tissue repertoires likely differ. Naive CD4 clonotypes were shared across several donors at 4.5% to 6.5%.

CDR1 and CDR2 from the germline V gene are MGHDK and SYGVNS. V lost 7 bases and J 8 bases, leaving 14 bases between the germline ends. The CDR3 covers 12 residues. The material sequenced was naive CD4+ T cells sorted from blood. Subset meaning: CD45RA+ positively selected. The rearrangement links TRBV25-1 to TRBJ1-2; a possible D gene is TRBD1 (5 bases). This clonotype originated in a man aged 25-40 years in good health. The CDR3 nucleotides are TGTGCCAGCACAGAGGGGACGAGGGGCTACACCTTC. Its translation is CASTEGTRGYTF.